This paragraph covers one TCR beta chain sequence. Clones were sequenced by immunoSEQ multiplex PCR, and TCRdb holds only the in-frame ones, with some missing. The sample has more than 100,000 clones; 70% to 85% are singletons. These data originate in a study of blood T cell repertoires in COVID-19. V lost 5 bases, J lost 12 bases, and 10 bases lay in between. The germline gives CDR1 SGHAT, CDR2 FQNNGV. The CDR3 covers 11 residues. Sequencing was done on a sample of peripheral blood. The J gene is TRBJ1-4, the V gene TRBV11-2; D is possibly TRBD1 (6 bases). This TCR was sampled from a woman aged 80 or over with acute or convalescent COVID-19. The CDR3 bases are TGTGCCAGCAGCCGAGGGGGGGAACTGTTTTTT. This translates into CASSRGGELFF.